The clone carrying this T cell receptor beta chain was observed a handful of times. Its antigen is unidentified. Using immunoSEQ multiplex PCR, the repertoire was profiled, and TCRdb retains in-frame clones only, with some absent. Of several thousand clones in the sample, about 90% were seen once. This sample is drawn from a study of T cells in localized non-small cell lung cancer. Study-wide results and limits: T cell clonality was highest in uninvolved adjacent lung, above tumor. There were a median roughly 60 of the top 100 tumor clones appearing in adjacent lung. Heterogeneity within the tumor remains possible, as just one region underwent sequencing.

The J segment lost 7 bases and the V segment lost 6 bases, leaving 5 bases of the junction unmatched. Germline V gene lookup returns CDR1 SQVTM and CDR2 ANQGSEA. The CDR3 is 11 amino acids. The source material was peripheral blood, sampled before any cancer treatment. The chain combines TRBV29-1 with TRBJ1-1, with 7 bases aligning to TRBD1. The receptor's source is a female donor of 60 years or more with stage II squamous cell lung carcinoma. CDR3 loop: CSVTGIREAFF. For the CDR3, the DNA is TGCAGCGTGACAGGGATCCGTGAAGCTTTCTTT.